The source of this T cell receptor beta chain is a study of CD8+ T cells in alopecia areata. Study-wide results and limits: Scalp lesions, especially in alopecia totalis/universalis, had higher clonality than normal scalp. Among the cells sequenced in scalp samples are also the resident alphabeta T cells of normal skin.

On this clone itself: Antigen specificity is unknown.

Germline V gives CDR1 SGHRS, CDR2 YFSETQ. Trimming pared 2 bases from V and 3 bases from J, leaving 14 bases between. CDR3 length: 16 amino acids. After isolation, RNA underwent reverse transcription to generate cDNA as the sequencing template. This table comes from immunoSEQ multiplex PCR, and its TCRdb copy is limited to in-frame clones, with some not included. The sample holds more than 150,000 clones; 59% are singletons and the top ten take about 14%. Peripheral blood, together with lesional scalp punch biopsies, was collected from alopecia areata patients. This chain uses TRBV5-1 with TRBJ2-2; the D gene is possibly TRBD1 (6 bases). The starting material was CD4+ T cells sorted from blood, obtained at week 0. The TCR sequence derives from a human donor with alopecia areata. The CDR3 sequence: CASSFMGAPDTGELFF. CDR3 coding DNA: TGCGCCAGCAGCTTCATGGGGGCACCGGACACCGGGGAGCTGTTTTTT.